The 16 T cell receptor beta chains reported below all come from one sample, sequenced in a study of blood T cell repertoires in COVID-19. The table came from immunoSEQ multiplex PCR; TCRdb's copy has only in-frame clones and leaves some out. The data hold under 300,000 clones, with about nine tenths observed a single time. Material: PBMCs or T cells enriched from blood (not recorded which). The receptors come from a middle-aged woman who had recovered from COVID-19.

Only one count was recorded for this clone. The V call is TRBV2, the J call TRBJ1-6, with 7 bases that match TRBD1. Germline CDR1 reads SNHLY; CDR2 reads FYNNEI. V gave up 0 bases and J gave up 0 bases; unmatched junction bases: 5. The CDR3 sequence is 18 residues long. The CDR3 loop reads CASSEALTGYSYNSPLHF. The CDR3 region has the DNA TGTGCCAGCAGTGAAGCCCTGACAGGGTACTCCTATAATTCACCCCTCCACTTT.

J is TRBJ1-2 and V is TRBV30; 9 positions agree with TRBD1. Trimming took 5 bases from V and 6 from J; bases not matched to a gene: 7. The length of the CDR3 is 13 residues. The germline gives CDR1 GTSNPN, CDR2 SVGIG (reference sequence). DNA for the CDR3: TGTGCCTGGCGCCGACAGGGGGATCATGGCTACACCTTC. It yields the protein CAWRRQGDHGYTF.

The CDR3 protein is CASSQPGTSGGTQYF. DNA of the CDR3: TGTGCCAGCAGCCAACCCGGGACTAGCGGGGGAACCCAGTACTTC. The chain recombines TRBV3-1 (or the pseudogene TRBV3-2) with TRBJ2-5, with TRBD2 matching over 14 bases. CDR1 is LGHDT and CDR2 is YNNKEL in the germline V gene (reference sequence). The CDR3 contains 15 residues. Unmatched junction bases numbered 4, after V lost 2 bases and J lost 8 bases.

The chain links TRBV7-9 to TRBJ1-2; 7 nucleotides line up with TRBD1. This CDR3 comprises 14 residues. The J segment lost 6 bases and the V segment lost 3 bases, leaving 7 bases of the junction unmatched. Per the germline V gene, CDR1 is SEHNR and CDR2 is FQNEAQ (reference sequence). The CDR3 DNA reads TGTGCCAGCAGCTTGACCCTAACAGGGGATGGCTACACCTTC. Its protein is CASSLTLTGDGYTF.

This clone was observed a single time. The CDR3 loop is CASSLRRTPAPYEQYF. The CDR3 bases are TGTGCCAGCAGCTTGCGGAGGACCCCGGCGCCCTACGAGCAGTACTTC. This rearrangement joins TRBV5-6 to TRBJ2-7, with D possibly being TRBD2 (5 bases). The germline V and J ends were trimmed by 1 base and 2 bases, with 16 bases remaining between them. Germline V lookup: CDR1 SGHDT, CDR2 YYEEEE. This CDR3 spans 16 amino acids.

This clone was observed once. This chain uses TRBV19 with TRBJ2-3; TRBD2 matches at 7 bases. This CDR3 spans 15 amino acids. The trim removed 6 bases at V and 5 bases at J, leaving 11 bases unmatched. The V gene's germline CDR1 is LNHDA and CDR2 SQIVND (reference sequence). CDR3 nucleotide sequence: TGTGCCAGTAGGACGAGAGCGGGGTTAAGAGATACGCAGTATTTT. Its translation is CASRTRAGLRDTQYF.

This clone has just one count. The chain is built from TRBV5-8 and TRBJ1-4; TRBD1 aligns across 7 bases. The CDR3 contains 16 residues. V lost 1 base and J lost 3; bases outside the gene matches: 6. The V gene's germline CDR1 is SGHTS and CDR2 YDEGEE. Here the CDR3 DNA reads TGTGCCAGCAGCTTGAGGGGTACAGGGGCTAATGAAAAACTGTTTTTT. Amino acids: CASSLRGTGANEKLFF.

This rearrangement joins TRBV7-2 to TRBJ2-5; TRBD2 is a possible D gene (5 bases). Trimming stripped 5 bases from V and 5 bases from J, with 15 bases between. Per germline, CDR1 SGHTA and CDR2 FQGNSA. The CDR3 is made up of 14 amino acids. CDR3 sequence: CASSKDRGRETQYF. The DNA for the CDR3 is TGTGCCAGCAGCAAGGACCGGGGAAGGGAGACCCAGTACTTC.

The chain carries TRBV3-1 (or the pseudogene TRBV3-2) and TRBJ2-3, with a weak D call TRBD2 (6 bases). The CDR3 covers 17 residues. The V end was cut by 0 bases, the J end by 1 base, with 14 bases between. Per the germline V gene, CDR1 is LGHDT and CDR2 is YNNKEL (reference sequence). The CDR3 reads CASSQDWGTSRTDTQYF. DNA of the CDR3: TGTGCCAGCAGCCAAGATTGGGGGACTTCGCGCACAGATACGCAGTATTTT.

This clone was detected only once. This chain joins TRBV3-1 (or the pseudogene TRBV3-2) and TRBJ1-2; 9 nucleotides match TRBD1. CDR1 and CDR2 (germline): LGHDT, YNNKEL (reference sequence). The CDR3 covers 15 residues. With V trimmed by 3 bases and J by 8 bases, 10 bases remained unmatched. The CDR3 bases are TGTGCCAGCAGCCACACCGGGACAGGGTCGTTCGGCTACACCTTC. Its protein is CASSHTGTGSFGYTF.

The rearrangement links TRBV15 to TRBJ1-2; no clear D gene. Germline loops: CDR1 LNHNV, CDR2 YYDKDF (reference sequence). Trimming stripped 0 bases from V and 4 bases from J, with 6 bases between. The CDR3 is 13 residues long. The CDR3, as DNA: TGTGCCACCAGCAGAGATGTCGGCTATGGCTACACCTTC. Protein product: CATSRDVGYGYTF.

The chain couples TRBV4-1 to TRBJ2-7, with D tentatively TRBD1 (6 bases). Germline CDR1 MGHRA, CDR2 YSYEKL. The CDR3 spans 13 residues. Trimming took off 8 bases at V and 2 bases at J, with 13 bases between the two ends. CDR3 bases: TGCGCCAGCGCAAAACAGGGAGCCTACGAGCAGTACTTC. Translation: CASAKQGAYEQYF.

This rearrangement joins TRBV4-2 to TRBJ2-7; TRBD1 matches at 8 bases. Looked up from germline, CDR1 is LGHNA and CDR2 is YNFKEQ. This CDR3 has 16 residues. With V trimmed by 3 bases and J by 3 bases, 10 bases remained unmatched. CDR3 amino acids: CASSQQMTGVSYEQYF. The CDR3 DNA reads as TGTGCCAGCAGCCAGCAAATGACAGGGGTCAGCTACGAGCAGTACTTC.

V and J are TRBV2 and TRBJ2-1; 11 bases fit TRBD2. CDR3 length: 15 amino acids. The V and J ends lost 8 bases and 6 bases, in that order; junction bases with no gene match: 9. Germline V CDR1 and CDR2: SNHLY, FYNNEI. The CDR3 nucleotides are TGTGCCAGCCACGCGGGACTAGCGGCCTTCAATGAGCAGTTCTTC. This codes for CASHAGLAAFNEQFF.

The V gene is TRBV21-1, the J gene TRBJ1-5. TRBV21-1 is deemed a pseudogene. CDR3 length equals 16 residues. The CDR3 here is CAGGKGPHYSNQPQHF. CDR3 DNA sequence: TGTGCCGGGGGGAAGGGCCCTCACTATAGCAATCAGCCCCAGCATTTT.

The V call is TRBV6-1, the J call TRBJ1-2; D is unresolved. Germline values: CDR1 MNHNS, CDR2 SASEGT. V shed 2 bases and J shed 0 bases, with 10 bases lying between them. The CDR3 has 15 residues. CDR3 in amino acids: CASSEMVSANYGYTF. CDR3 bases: TGTGCCAGCAGTGAAATGGTGTCAGCTAACTATGGCTACACCTTC.